This T cell receptor (beta chain) was identified in a study of blood T cells in healthy people across ages. Study-level points and caveats: The study found more naive CD4+ cells and higher diversity in long-lived than aged donors.

This clonotype has a handful of counts. The antigen is unknown. Combining a sample-barcoded 5' primer with a J-beta primer mix, a second PCR ran for about 6 to 12 cycles. TCRdb itself ran the 5' RACE reads through MiXCR, one entry per CDR3 protein. This table has more than 1.4 million distinct CDR3 sequences, 35% to 45% appearing once. V trimming: 3 bases; J trimming: 2 bases; junction bases outside the gene matches: 4. This CDR3 comprises 14 residues. CDR1 and CDR2 (germline): SGHAT, FQNNGV. The rearrangement links TRBV11-2 to TRBJ2-7, with TRBD1 matching over 7 bases. The clonotype comes from a young woman in good health. What was sequenced was blood. For the CDR3, the DNA is TGTGCCAGCAGCTTTGGACAGGCAACCTACGAGCAGTACTTC. It is translated as CASSFGQATYEQYF.